These 27 T cell receptor beta chains share one sample of origin, sequenced in a study of shared clonotypes between healthy human individuals. Some clones are missing from TCRdb's copy, which holds only in-frame ones; the method was immunoSEQ multiplex PCR. The sample includes 1.4 million to 1.5 million clones, roughly 97% of them seen just once. Sequenced material: naive CD4+ T cells sorted from blood. The subset denotes: CD45RA+ positively selected. The receptors come from a man aged 25-45 years in good health.

This clone has only one observation. The V gene is TRBV5-6, the J gene TRBJ2-2; 7 nucleotides agree with TRBD1. With 4 bases clipped from V and 2 bases from J, the junction kept 17 bases outside the gene matches. This CDR3 has 19 residues. Germline loops: CDR1 SGHDT, CDR2 YYEEEE. The CDR3 nucleotides are TGTGCCAGCAGCGAGCCCGGGATAAACGACAGGGCTAACACCGGGGAGCTGTTTTTT. It specifies CASSEPGINDRANTGELFF.

The V gene is TRBV7-2, the J gene TRBJ2-5, with 8 nucleotides matching TRBD2. CDR1 SGHTA and CDR2 FQGNSA come from the germline V gene. This CDR3 is built from 12 residues. V lost 8 bases to trimming and J lost 3 bases; unmatched junction nucleotides: 2. Written as DNA, the CDR3 is TGTGCCAGCTCGGGAGGGGAAGAGACCCAGTACTTC. Amino acids: CASSGGEETQYF.

V is TRBV15 and J is TRBJ2-1; weak D call: TRBD1 (5 bases). This CDR3 comprises 20 residues. CDR1 is LNHNV and CDR2 is YYDKDF in the germline V gene (reference sequence). V lost 3 bases and J lost 0, with 24 bases in between. Here the CDR3 reads CATSRRTGVTTPSSYNEQFF. DNA of the CDR3: TGTGCCACCAGCAGGAGAACAGGAGTTACCACCCCCAGCTCCTACAATGAGCAGTTCTTC.

The rearrangement links TRBV2 to TRBJ2-3; 9 bases line up with TRBD1. V lost 6 bases, J lost 0 bases, and 10 bases stayed unmatched. CDR3 length: 17 amino acids. CDR1 and CDR2 (germline): SNHLY, FYNNEI. CDR3 DNA: TGTGCCAGCAGACGGGGACAGGGATTATCTAGCACAGATACGCAGTATTTT. It encodes CASRRGQGLSSTDTQYF.

V usage is TRBV5-1 and J usage is TRBJ1-2, with D possibly TRBD1 on 6 matching bases. The germline CDR1 and CDR2 sequences are SGHRS and YFSETQ. The CDR3 is 13 residues long. V lost 2 bases and J 6 bases, leaving 11 bases between the germline ends. CDR3 sequence reads: CASSFGGQDGYTF. CDR3 DNA: TGCGCCAGCAGCTTTGGGGGGCAGGATGGCTACACCTTC.

This chain links TRBV9 with TRBJ2-1; 9 bases map to TRBD2. The CDR3 totals 19 residues. Germline V gene lookup returns CDR1 SGDLS and CDR2 YYNGEE. After removal of 0 bases from V and 2 bases from J, the junction contained 12 bases not matched to a gene. CDR3: CASSVDSGGLANAYNEQFF. DNA for the CDR3: TGTGCCAGCAGCGTAGATTCGGGAGGACTAGCGAACGCCTACAATGAGCAGTTCTTC.

The CDR3 coding sequence is TGTGCCAGCAGGGTCGCAGGCAATCAGCCCCAGCATTTT. Its protein is CASRVAGNQPQHF. This chain connects TRBV27 to TRBJ1-5; D gene ambiguous. V dropped 6 bases and J dropped 2 bases, with 8 bases sitting between them. The germline CDR1 and CDR2 sequences are MNHEY and SMNVEV (reference sequence). The CDR3 extends over 13 amino acids.

The chain has TRBV7-9 and TRBJ2-3; D unresolved. CDR3 length equals 15 residues. The germline gives CDR1 SEHNR, CDR2 FQNEAQ (reference sequence). V was clipped by 3 bases and J by 4 bases, with 14 bases between them. The CDR3 protein is CASSFQSSISDTQYF. CDR3 coding DNA: TGTGCCAGCAGCTTTCAGAGCTCCATATCAGATACGCAGTATTTT.

The chain uses TRBV29-1 and TRBJ2-5, with TRBD2 identical over 7 bases. Germline V gene sequence: CDR1 SQVTM, CDR2 ANQGSEA. The CDR3 consists of 12 residues. Trimming at V came to 6 bases and at J to 5 bases, leaving 6 bases not matched to a gene. The chain's CDR3 is CSVLGGPETQYF. As DNA, the CDR3 is TGCAGCGTCCTGGGAGGGCCTGAGACCCAGTACTTC.

This rearrangement joins TRBV7-9 to TRBJ2-3, with TRBD2 as a possible D gene (6 bases). V shed 2 bases and J shed 4 bases, with 16 bases lying between them. CDR1 is SEHNR, CDR2 FQNEAQ, per germline (reference sequence). The CDR3 runs 16 residues. The DNA for the CDR3 is TGTGCCAGCAGCTTACAGCGGGCTAGTAAGTCAGATACGCAGTATTTT. Translated, it gives CASSLQRASKSDTQYF.

This clone was observed a single time. J is TRBJ1-2 and V is TRBV5-6; D is undetermined. Germline values: CDR1 SGHDT, CDR2 YYEEEE. The CDR3 has 14 residues. V lost 3 bases and J 8 bases, leaving 17 bases between the germline ends. The CDR3 DNA follows: TGTGCCAGCAGCTCCGCCGGCCTCCAGTTCGGCTACACCTTC. This encodes CASSSAGLQFGYTF.

This rearrangement joins TRBV27 to TRBJ2-7; no clear D gene. The CDR3 has 14 residues. The V and J ends lost 2 bases and 3 bases respectively, with 11 bases between them. Germline CDR1 is MNHEY and CDR2 is SMNVEV (reference sequence). The CDR3 DNA sequence: TGTGCCAGCAGTTTACGGGCCCTAATCTACGAGCAGTACTTC. Its translation is CASSLRALIYEQYF.

This chain links TRBV2 with TRBJ2-1; D is perhaps TRBD2 (5 bases). V was pared by 11 bases and J by 6 bases, with 20 bases between. Germline V gene sequence: CDR1 SNHLY, CDR2 FYNNEI. This CDR3 is built from 14 residues. The CDR3 DNA sequence: TGTGCCCTCGACTTATCCAGCGGCGGCAATGAGCAGTTCTTC. Amino acids: CALDLSSGGNEQFF.

This clone has only a few counts. The junction departs from the called germline gene at one end, perhaps through a read error. The chain has TRBV25-1 and TRBJ2-3, with a possible D match to TRBD2 (5 bases). The CDR3 sequence is 13 residues long. CDR1 and CDR2 (germline): MGHDK, SYGVNS. CDR3 DNA: TGTGCCAGCAGTGAATACATTAGCGAGAATGTAGGTTTT. Its translation is CASSEYISENVGF.

The gene calls are TRBV7-9 and TRBJ1-1, with D hard to call. V was clipped by 1 base and J by 0 bases, with 9 bases between them. The CDR3 extends over 15 amino acids. The V gene's germline CDR1 is SEHNR and CDR2 FQNEAQ (reference sequence). CDR3 in amino acids: CASSLVRSLNTEAFF. CDR3 DNA: TGTGCCAGCAGCTTAGTGCGGAGCCTGAACACTGAAGCTTTCTTT.

The chain has TRBV5-4 and TRBJ2-3; either TRBD1 or TRBD2 may supply D (5 bases each). The V end was cut by 2 bases, the J end by 1 base, with 20 bases between. The CDR3 consists of 18 residues. Germline V gene lookup returns CDR1 SGHNT and CDR2 YYREEE (reference sequence). CDR3 protein: CASSFGGLGTRRTDTQYF. CDR3 sequence (DNA): TGTGCCAGCAGCTTTGGGGGTCTCGGTACTAGACGCACAGATACGCAGTATTTT.

The V gene is TRBV4-3, the J gene TRBJ2-3; D might be TRBD1 (6 bases). The CDR3 extends over 20 amino acids. The V end lost 2 bases, the J end lost 4 bases, and 28 bases lay between the germline ends. CDR1 LGHNA and CDR2 YSLEER come from the germline V gene. The CDR3 region has the DNA TGCGCCAGCAGCCAAAATCCCCCGGGGTTCGGGACAAGGTTAGCAGATACGCAGTATTTT. It specifies CASSQNPPGFGTRLADTQYF.

This clone was picked up one time. This rearrangement joins TRBV9 to TRBJ2-7; 11 bases line up with TRBD1. J gave up 5 bases and V 0 bases, and 7 bases lay outside the gene matches. CDR3 length: 16 residues. Germline V gene lookup returns CDR1 SGDLS and CDR2 YYNGEE. This CDR3 is CASSVAPDRGQHEQYF. Written as DNA, the CDR3 is TGTGCCAGCAGCGTAGCGCCGGACAGGGGGCAACACGAGCAGTACTTC.

V and J are TRBV27 and TRBJ2-6; 10 positions agree with TRBD2. Germline V CDR1 and CDR2: MNHEY, SMNVEV (reference sequence). J gave up 0 bases and V 0 bases, and 14 bases lay outside the gene matches. The CDR3 covers 22 residues. The DNA for the CDR3 is TGTGCCAGCAGTTTATCGGTCCCGGGGGGACTAGCGAGACTCTCTGGGGCCAACGTCCTGACTTTC. Its protein product is CASSLSVPGGLARLSGANVLTF.

The J gene is TRBJ2-7, the V gene TRBV7-2; TRBD2 matches 14 bases. V lost 5 bases to trimming and J lost 0 bases; unmatched junction nucleotides: 12. The CDR3 is made up of 19 amino acids. Germline CDR1 and CDR2: SGHTA and FQGNSA. CDR3 residues: CASSPHSGLAGGLSYEQYF. CDR3 sequence (DNA): TGTGCCAGCAGCCCCCACAGCGGACTAGCGGGAGGCCTCTCCTACGAGCAGTACTTC.

With regard to this clone: This sample includes further DNA sequences coding for the same CDR3. The chain employs TRBV18 and TRBJ2-1; 8 bases match TRBD2. The CDR3 contains 16 residues. CDR1 and CDR2 from the germline V gene are KGHSH and LQKENI. The trim removed 0 bases at V and 0 bases at J, leaving 1 base unmatched. The chain's CDR3 is CASSPPSGSSYNEQFF. CDR3 bases: TGTGCCAGCTCACCACCCAGCGGGAGCTCCTACAATGAGCAGTTCTTC.

This chain uses TRBV19 with TRBJ2-2; TRBD2 aligns across 8 bases. CDR3 length: 19 residues. V lost 9 bases and J lost 3; bases outside the gene matches: 21. CDR1 and CDR2 (germline): LNHDA, SQIVND (reference sequence). The CDR3 spells CASTSTPGLAEYYTGELFF. The CDR3 nucleotides read TGTGCCAGCACCTCGACCCCTGGACTAGCAGAGTACTACACCGGGGAGCTGTTTTTT.

The gene calls are TRBV5-1 and TRBJ2-3; weak D call: TRBD1 (5 bases). This CDR3 is built from 14 residues. Germline V gives CDR1 SGHRS, CDR2 YFSETQ. V was trimmed by 2 bases and J by 2 bases, leaving 9 bases between them. CDR3 loop: CASSFTGTTDTQYF. The CDR3, as DNA: TGCGCCAGCAGCTTTACAGGAACCACAGATACGCAGTATTTT.

V and J are TRBV6-5 and TRBJ1-5; D not resolved. V lost 6 bases and J 5 bases, leaving 11 bases between the germline ends. The CDR3 extends over 13 amino acids. Germline assignment: CDR1 MNHEY and CDR2 SVGAGI. As DNA, the CDR3 is TGTGCCAGCAGCACCGACCGGGATCAGCCCCAGCATTTT. Translation gives CASSTDRDQPQHF.

The chain employs TRBV4-3 and TRBJ2-7; tentative D call: TRBD2 (5 bases). The CDR3 length is 14 residues. Per the germline V gene, CDR1 is LGHNA and CDR2 is YSLEER. The V gene lost 4 bases and the J gene lost 0 bases, with 10 bases spanning the gap. The CDR3 sequence: CASSPTGSSYEQYF. In DNA form, the CDR3 reads TGCGCCAGCAGCCCCACGGGGAGCTCCTACGAGCAGTACTTC.

This clone was recorded only once. The chain recombines TRBV10-3 with TRBJ2-2, with TRBD1 identical over 10 bases. Germline V gene sequence: CDR1 ENHRY, CDR2 SYGVKD. The junction had 1 base not matched to a gene; V was cut back by 0 bases and J by 3 bases. The CDR3 length is 16 residues. CDR3 nucleotide sequence: TGTGCCATCAGTGAGTCGGGGACAGGGGACACCGGGGAGCTGTTTTTT. Residues: CAISESGTGDTGELFF.

This chain uses TRBV18 with TRBJ1-5, with D unresolved. The CDR3 is 16 amino acids. Germline V lookup: CDR1 KGHSH, CDR2 LQKENI. Deletions cut 0 bases from V and 7 bases from J, with 16 bases between. CDR3 sequence reads: CASSPPNRGENQPQHF. CDR3 DNA sequence: TGTGCCAGCTCACCACCAAATCGGGGTGAGAACCAGCCCCAGCATTTT.